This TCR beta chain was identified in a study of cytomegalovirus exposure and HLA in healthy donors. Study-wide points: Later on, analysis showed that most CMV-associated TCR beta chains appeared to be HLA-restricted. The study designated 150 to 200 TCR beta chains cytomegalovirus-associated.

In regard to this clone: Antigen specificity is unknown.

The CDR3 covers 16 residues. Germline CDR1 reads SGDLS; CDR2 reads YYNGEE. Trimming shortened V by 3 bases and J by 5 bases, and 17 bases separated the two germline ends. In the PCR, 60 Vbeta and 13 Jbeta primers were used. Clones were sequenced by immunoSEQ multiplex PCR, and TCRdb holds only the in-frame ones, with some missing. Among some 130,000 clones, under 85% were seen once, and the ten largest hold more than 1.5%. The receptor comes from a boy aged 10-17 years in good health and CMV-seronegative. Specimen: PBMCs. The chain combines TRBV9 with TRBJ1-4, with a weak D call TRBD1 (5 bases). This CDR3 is CASSAGHSGGNEKLFF. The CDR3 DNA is TGTGCCAGCAGCGCCGGACACTCCGGGGGAAATGAAAAACTGTTTTTT.